The 30 T cell receptor beta chains reported below all come from one sample, sequenced in a study of OX40 agonist ivuxolimab in advanced cancers. Produced via immunoSEQ multiplex PCR; TCRdb's table is partial and in-frame only. The sample lists tens of thousands of clones; roughly 78% were seen once. The starting material was CD4+ or CD8+ T cells sorted from blood, obtained in a trial of the OX40 agonist ivuxolimab. Receptors originate from an adult with an advanced solid tumor such as melanoma, head and neck, liver or kidney cancer.

The chain links TRBV7-3 to TRBJ1-1; 8 positions match TRBD1. V lost 4 bases and J lost 0; bases outside the gene matches: 4. CDR1 and CDR2 from the germline V gene are SGHTA and FQGTGA. The CDR3 is 15 residues long. The CDR3 region is CASSSGQGLNTEAFF. CDR3 in DNA: TGTGCCAGCAGCTCCGGACAGGGTTTGAACACTGAAGCTTTCTTT.

The chain uses TRBV25-1 and TRBJ1-1; 9 nucleotides align to TRBD1. The CDR3 sequence is 13 residues long. The V gene end was trimmed by 8 bases and the J gene end by 7 bases; junction bases not matched to a gene: 8. The germline gives CDR1 MGHDK, CDR2 SYGVNS. CDR3 in amino acids: CASQGTGGGEAFF. The DNA of the CDR3 is TGTGCCAGCCAGGGTACAGGGGGCGGTGAAGCTTTCTTT.

The DNA of the CDR3 is TGTGCCAGCAGCCCCGGCAAGTCGAACACCGGGGAGCTGTTTTTT. This codes for CASSPGKSNTGELFF. The gene calls are TRBV4-2 and TRBJ2-2, with no clear D. CDR1 is LGHNA and CDR2 is YNFKEQ in the germline V gene. V was shortened by 4 bases and J by 0 bases, with 9 bases between the two germline ends. The CDR3 totals 15 residues.

V usage is TRBV7-8 and J usage is TRBJ1-6; possible D gene TRBD1, 5 bases. The V gene's germline CDR1 is SGHVS and CDR2 FQNEAQ. CDR3 size: 15 residues. V lost 7 bases to trimming and J lost 3 bases, with 13 bases between them. CDR3 DNA sequence: TGTGCCAGCAACTCGAAGGGGAGCTATAATTCACCCCTCCACTTT. Translated: CASNSKGSYNSPLHF.

The CDR3 loop reads CASSVENQPQHF. The CDR3 DNA reads as TGTGCCAGCAGCGTGGAGAATCAGCCCCAGCATTTT. J is TRBJ1-5 and V is TRBV9; D unresolved. The V and J ends lost 2 bases and 4 bases respectively, with 4 bases between them. Germline V lookup: CDR1 SGDLS, CDR2 YYNGEE. CDR3 size: 12 residues.

The CDR3 loop reads CASRGIGINTGELFF. In DNA, the CDR3 is TGCGCCAGCAGAGGGATAGGGATCAACACCGGGGAGCTGTTTTTT. The chain carries TRBV5-1 and TRBJ2-2; unclear D gene. Trimming stripped 5 bases from V and 2 bases from J, with 13 bases between. The CDR3 spans 15 residues. Germline-derived CDR1 and CDR2 are SGHRS and YFSETQ.

The chain couples TRBV6-1 to TRBJ1-5; no clear D gene. This CDR3 has 11 residues. Per germline, CDR1 MNHNS and CDR2 SASEGT. V was shortened by 4 bases and J by 2 bases, with 0 bases between the two germline ends. For the CDR3, the DNA is TGTGCCAGCAGTGGCAATCAGCCCCAGCATTTT. This encodes CASSGNQPQHF.

This clone showed up just once. The rearrangement joins TRBV28 to TRBJ2-1; D uncertain. The CDR3 spans 11 residues. The V gene's germline CDR1 is MDHEN and CDR2 SYDVKM. V lost 5 bases and J 4 bases, leaving 3 bases between the germline ends. The CDR3 bases are TGTGCCAGCAGTCTGTACAATGAGCAGTTCTTC. Translation: CASSLYNEQFF.

The V gene is TRBV5-4, the J gene TRBJ1-4, with 9 bases aligning to TRBD1. With V trimmed by 3 bases and J by 8 bases, 8 bases remained unmatched. Germline values: CDR1 SGHNT, CDR2 YYREEE (reference sequence). This CDR3 contains 15 residues. DNA for the CDR3: TGTGCCAGCAGCTCCGGACAGGGGACGGGAGAAAAACTGTTTTTT. This sequence encodes CASSSGQGTGEKLFF.

This clone showed up just a few times. The chain is built from TRBV30 and TRBJ2-3; 7 bases agree with TRBD2. CDR1 is GTSNPN and CDR2 is SVGIG in the germline V gene (reference sequence). V lost 1 base, J lost 6 bases, and 10 bases stayed unmatched. The CDR3 consists of 15 residues. The DNA of the CDR3 is TGTGCCTGGAGTGGAGTGGGAGGGCCCAGGGATACGCAGTATTTT. This gives the protein CAWSGVGGPRDTQYF. Full variable domain (missing parts from reference TRBV30 and TRBJ2-3): SQTIHQWPATLVQPVGSPLSLECTVEGTSNPNLYWYRQAAGRGLQLLFYSVGIGQISSEVPQNLSASRPQDRQFILSSKKLLLSDSGFYLCAWSGVGGPRDTQYFGPGTRLTVL.

This clone was counted between two and nine times. The genes are TRBV7-9 and TRBJ1-4; D perhaps matches TRBD1 (5 bases). Per the germline V gene, CDR1 is SEHNR and CDR2 is FQNEAQ (reference sequence). The CDR3 runs to 14 residues. Trimming removed 5 bases from V and 10 bases from J, with 17 bases in between. Written as DNA, the CDR3 is TGTGCCAGCAGCGACTTAGGGGCGCAATCAAAACTGTTTTTT. This codes for CASSDLGAQSKLFF.

The chain is built from TRBV28 and TRBJ1-1, with TRBD1 matching over 8 bases. The germline gives CDR1 MDHEN, CDR2 SYDVKM. Trimming removed 4 bases from V and 2 bases from J; junction bases left unmatched: 15. The length of the CDR3 is 18 residues. For the CDR3, the DNA is TGTGCCAGCAGTTCGATCGGGACAGGTCTCATGGATAACACTGAAGCTTTCTTT. Translating gives CASSSIGTGLMDNTEAFF.

The J gene is TRBJ1-1, the V gene TRBV7-2; TRBD1 agrees at 8 bases. CDR1 SGHTA and CDR2 FQGNSA come from the germline V gene. The CDR3 loop spans 16 amino acids. The ends lost 4 bases at V and 1 base at J; junction bases unmatched: 8. This CDR3 is CASSYIGQGENTEAFF. CDR3 DNA sequence: TGTGCCAGCAGCTACATCGGACAGGGAGAGAACACTGAAGCTTTCTTT.

This clone came up a few times. This chain joins TRBV29-1 and TRBJ1-2, with 8 nucleotides matching TRBD1. The trim removed 7 bases at V and 2 bases at J, leaving 3 bases unmatched. The CDR3 consists of 12 residues. CDR1 is SQVTM and CDR2 is ANQGSEA in the germline V gene. The CDR3 reads CSARQGNYGYTF. Here the CDR3 DNA reads TGCAGCGCCCGACAGGGGAACTATGGCTACACCTTC.

Here the CDR3 reads CASSIILSGHNEQFF. CDR3 DNA sequence: TGTGCCAGTAGTATTATCCTGTCGGGACACAATGAGCAGTTCTTC. V gene TRBV19 combines with J gene TRBJ2-1; D assignment may be TRBD1 or TRBD2 (5 bases each). The germline gives CDR1 LNHDA, CDR2 SQIVND (reference sequence). The CDR3 loop spans 15 amino acids. V lost 3 bases, J lost 5 bases, and 14 bases lay in between.

The chain joins TRBV11-3 to TRBJ2-7, with D possibly called TRBD1 or TRBD2 (6 bases each). Germline CDR1 and CDR2: SGHNT and YENEEA. The CDR3 totals 15 residues. V shed 5 bases and J shed 2 bases, with 16 bases lying between them. The CDR3 spells CASSPRGAATYEQYF. DNA for the CDR3: TGTGCCAGCAGCCCTAGGGGGGCCGCGACCTACGAGCAGTACTTC.

The chain recombines TRBV19 with TRBJ1-2; TRBD1 matches at 11 bases. This CDR3 has 14 residues. Trimming at V came to 4 bases and at J to 8 bases, leaving 6 bases not matched to a gene. Germline CDR1 and CDR2: LNHDA and SQIVND (reference sequence). The CDR3 nucleotides read TGTGCCAGTAGTAAGGGACAGGGGGACCCAGGCTACACCTTC. This gives the protein CASSKGQGDPGYTF.

The chain joins TRBV19 to TRBJ1-6; possibly TRBD1 for D (6 bases). Germline V lookup: CDR1 LNHDA, CDR2 SQIVND (reference sequence). Trimming removed 6 bases at V and 4 bases at J, with 13 bases between. The length of the CDR3 is 15 residues. DNA for the CDR3: TGTGCCAGTAGCTGGGACAACAAGTATAATTCACCCCTCCACTTT. It encodes CASSWDNKYNSPLHF.

The table lists this clone with a few counts. CDR3 sequence: CAWLVVGTKGNTIYF. CDR3 sequence (DNA): TGTGCCTGGTTGGTCGTCGGGACGAAAGGAAACACCATATATTTT. This sequence joins TRBV30 and TRBJ1-3, with D possibly being TRBD1 (5 bases). In germline, CDR1 is GTSNPN, CDR2 SVGIG (reference sequence). The CDR3 is 15 amino acids. V lost 5 bases and J 4 bases, leaving 18 bases between the germline ends.

This clone was seen a single time. The V and J genes are TRBV9 and TRBJ1-3, with D tentatively TRBD1 (6 bases). Trimming removed 4 bases from V and 3 bases from J, with 23 bases in between. CDR1 is SGDLS and CDR2 is YYNGEE in the germline V gene. This CDR3 is built from 18 residues. CDR3 amino acids: CASSPRVGASVRGNTIYF. The CDR3 DNA follows: TGTGCCAGCAGCCCCCGTGTGGGGGCTAGTGTACGTGGAAACACCATATATTTT.

V usage is TRBV10-1 and J usage is TRBJ1-2; D remains unclear. Trimming took 0 bases from V and 4 from J, leaving 6 bases between them. CDR1 is WNHNN and CDR2 is SYGVQD in the germline V gene (reference sequence). This CDR3 is built from 13 residues. The CDR3 reads CASSESGRYGYTF. CDR3 DNA sequence: TGCGCCAGCAGTGAGTCAGGCCGCTATGGCTACACCTTC.

This rearrangement joins TRBV11-3 to TRBJ2-2; possibly TRBD1 for D (5 bases). This CDR3 is 15 amino acids long. V was clipped by 3 bases and J by 0 bases, with 8 bases between them. The germline V gene has CDR1 SGHNT and CDR2 YENEEA. The CDR3 here is CASSLTAPNTGELFF. DNA of the CDR3: TGTGCCAGCAGCTTGACAGCCCCGAACACCGGGGAGCTGTTTTTT.

This clone is deemed medium-sized. Other DNA variants within this sample encode the same CDR3. The rearrangement uses TRBV7-9 and TRBJ1-5; D remains unclear. This CDR3 is built from 15 residues. The germline V gene has CDR1 SEHNR and CDR2 FQNEAQ (reference sequence). The V end lost 1 base, the J end lost 0 bases, and 7 bases lay between the germline ends. CDR3 DNA: TGTGCCAGCAGCTTAGGGGGATATAGCAATCAGCCCCAGCATTTT. Amino acid sequence: CASSLGGYSNQPQHF.

The J gene is TRBJ1-4, the V gene TRBV7-8; D unclear. The V gene's germline CDR1 is SGHVS and CDR2 FQNEAQ. The CDR3 is 16 residues long. With 6 bases removed from V and 0 bases from J, the gap between germline ends came to 14 bases. The CDR3: CASSPLGWATNEKLFF. DNA for the CDR3: TGTGCCAGCAGTCCCCTGGGGTGGGCAACTAATGAAAAACTGTTTTTT. Using reference TRBV7-8 and TRBJ1-4 for the parts outside the CDR3, the full variable domain is GAGVSQSPRYKVAKRGQDVALRCDPISGHVSLFWYQQALGQGPEFLTYFQNEAQLDKSGLPSDRFFAERPEGSVSTLKIQRTQQEDSAVYLCASSPLGWATNEKLFFGSGTQLSVL.

The chain links TRBV5-8 to TRBJ1-1; D gene ambiguous. CDR3 length: 14 amino acids. CDR1 SGHTS and CDR2 YDEGEE come from the germline V gene. Trimming cost V 0 bases and J 0 bases, with 6 bases left between them. CDR3 nucleotides: TGTGCCAGCAGCTTGGAAGTATTGAACACTGAAGCTTTCTTT. Protein: CASSLEVLNTEAFF. Combining the CDR3 with reference TRBV5-8 and TRBJ1-1 gives the whole variable domain EAGVTQSPTHLIKTRGQQATLRCSPISGHTSVYWYQQALGLGLQFLLWYDEGEERNRGNFPPRFSGRQFPNYSSELNVNALELEDSALYLCASSLEVLNTEAFFGQGTRLTVV.

Here the CDR3 DNA reads TGTGCCAGCAGCAGTAAGGGGGCGTACAATGAGCAGTTCTTC. Protein sequence: CASSSKGAYNEQFF. This chain uses TRBV21-1 with TRBJ2-1; TRBD1, the D gene given by the table, was not confirmed from the DNA. TRBV21-1 is listed as a pseudogene. The CDR3 has 14 residues.

This chain connects TRBV9 to TRBJ1-2; 9 bases align to TRBD1. Trimming removed 3 bases from V and 2 bases from J; junction bases left unmatched: 11. The CDR3 is 17 amino acids. CDR1 SGDLS and CDR2 YYNGEE come from the germline V gene. The CDR3 spells CASSAGPIGQGNYGYTF. The CDR3 DNA reads TGTGCCAGCAGCGCGGGCCCTATAGGACAGGGGAACTATGGCTACACCTTC.

The V gene is TRBV7-6, the J gene TRBJ1-6; a weak D match, TRBD1 (6 bases). Germline-derived CDR1 and CDR2 are SGHVS and FNYEAQ. The V gene lost 5 bases and the J gene lost 6 bases, with 17 bases spanning the gap. CDR3 length equals 16 residues. CDR3 bases: TGTGCCAGCAGCCCTACGGGGGGCAGGGGTAATTCACCCCTCCACTTT. This encodes CASSPTGGRGNSPLHF.

The chain couples TRBV28 to TRBJ1-2; D is uncertain. From germline, CDR1 is MDHEN and CDR2 SYDVKM. The CDR3 has 16 residues. Trimming removed 11 bases from V and 5 bases from J, with 27 bases in between. The CDR3 is CAAAVGPRLDSYGYTF. The CDR3 bases are TGTGCCGCAGCAGTAGGACCGAGACTAGACTCTTATGGCTACACCTTC.

V gene TRBV11-2 combines with J gene TRBJ2-2, with 8 nucleotides matching TRBD1. V shed 5 bases and J 5 bases; nucleotides not matched to a gene: 10. Germline CDR1 reads SGHAT; CDR2 reads FQNNGV. CDR3 size: 16 residues. The DNA for the CDR3 is TGTGCCAGCAGCACCCTCAGGGGGCGCGGAACCGGGGAGCTGTTTTTT. Its protein is CASSTLRGRGTGELFF.